The present entry profiles one T cell receptor (beta chain) with its context. Its antigen is still unknown. The length of the CDR3 is 14 residues. Germline V gene data show CDR1 as SGHVS and CDR2 as FNYEAQ. Trimming took 3 bases from V and 3 from J; bases not matched to a gene: 4. Here immunoSEQ multiplex PCR was the method, and the copy in TCRdb shows in-frame clones only, minus some. The profile shows some 140,000 clones, 85% to 90% of them singletons. This entry belongs to a study of cytomegalovirus exposure and HLA in healthy donors. Overall study findings and caveats: Usually a TCR sequence was rare, but some public TCRs were found in many donors. The classifier reportedly diagnosed cytomegalovirus status with high specificity and sensitivity.

This chain links TRBV7-6 with TRBJ1-1; 7 bases are shared with TRBD1. Sequencing input: PBMCs. This receptor was identified in a man between 18 and 29 years old in good health and CMV-seronegative. The CDR3, as DNA: TGTGCCAGCAGCTTGGCCGGGACAGACACTGAAGCTTTCTTT. Translating gives CASSLAGTDTEAFF.